This is a list of T cell receptor beta chains from one sample in a study of shared clonotypes between healthy human individuals. Repertoires were generated with immunoSEQ multiplex PCR, while TCRdb's copy carries only in-frame clones and drops some. This sample has about 960,000 clones; around three quarters occur once, and the top ten carry approximately 1.5%. Material for sequencing was memory CD4+ T cells sorted from blood. Receptor source: a man between 18 and 35 years old in good health. Each CDR3 is given without its conserved first and last residue. Clone size appears in some rows only: once, few, many, or a class for an expanded clone.

V: TRBV10-2; size: NA; CDR3: ASSGSRGAGNTIY
V: TRBV28; size: once; CDR3: ASTSGTGRGETQY
V: TRBV10-1; size: NA; CDR3: ASSDFRVVQF
V: TRBV28; size: NA; CDR3: ASRTLRATGGKGEKLF
V: TRBV19; size: few; CDR3: ASCAQVYLGNTIY
V: TRBV12-5; size: NA; CDR3: ASGVQRNTEAF
V: TRBV10-2; size: once; CDR3: ASSSSGGGYNEQF
V: TRBV28; size: NA; CDR3: ASTGGPATLAKNIQY
V: TRBV6-1; size: NA; CDR3: ASSRGQGQRETQY
V: TRBV7-2; size: once; CDR3: ASSLVNTETQY
V: TRBV5-6; size: NA; CDR3: ASSLGGSSSNEQF
V: TRBV7-9; size: NA; CDR3: ASSRQGREKLF
V: TRBV5-1; size: NA; CDR3: ASSLSRTGGAEAF
V: TRBV2; size: few; CDR3: ASSADRVNTEAF
V: TRBV15; size: NA; CDR3: ATSRGDRGVNNEQF
V: TRBV5-5; size: NA; CDR3: ASSLSPGLYEQY
V: TRBV5-4; size: NA; CDR3: ASSLGLRGQGTQY
V: TRBV30; size: many; CDR3: AWSVSGVYPTQY
V: TRBV6-4; size: NA; CDR3: ASSDSTKSPLH
V: TRBV11-2; size: NA; CDR3: ASSLDPAGRRPLH
V: TRBV5-4; size: NA; CDR3: ASSGDGTGNSPLH
V: TRBV9; size: NA; CDR3: ASSVALGHYEQY
V: TRBV7-3; size: NA; CDR3: ASSSGQGYGYT
V: TRBV7-3; size: NA; CDR3: ASSKDRGREAF
V: TRBV7-9; size: few; CDR3: ASSLEGTLNTEAF
V: TRBV5-6; size: NA; CDR3: ASSPRTVYGYT
V: TRBV30; size: NA; CDR3: AWSQQGPGYT
V: TRBV30; size: few; CDR3: AWSPGVVGETQY
V: TRBV5-6; size: NA; CDR3: ASRFRLATGGANVLT
V: TRBV11-2; size: NA; CDR3: ASSSGLAGINEQF
V: TRBV28; size: NA; CDR3: ASSLNQPQH
V: TRBV9; size: NA; CDR3: ASSVEAGDSYEQY
V: TRBV5-6; size: NA; CDR3: ASSLIDGQGNTEAF
V: TRBV30; size: few; CDR3: AWSVRQGANYGYT
V: TRBV10-1; size: few; CDR3: ASRYSQSRKTYGYT
V: TRBV28; size: NA; CDR3: ASSLIVMAYYGYT
V: TRBV19; size: NA; CDR3: ASAPGQGTSQY
V: TRBV4-2; size: once; CDR3: ASSSQGNEQF
V: TRBV7-9; size: NA; CDR3: ASSLDRWGHSGANVLT